This T cell receptor (beta chain) was sequenced in a study of tumor-infiltrating lymphocytes in primary liver carcinoma. At the level of the study: All patients, whether men or women, fell within 30 to 69 years of age. Spanning 4.2 to 10 cm, the tumors were T1-T3 N0M0.

The researchers produced TCR beta cDNA from around 500 ng total RNA with a constant-region primer. TCR beta libraries came from three nested multiplex PCR rounds using slightly modified ARM-PCR. TRBV1-TRBV30 forward primers and a C-beta reverse primer were used in the first two PCR rounds, which each ran for approximately 9 cycles. One entry per CDR3 protein, called by TCRdb with MiXCR from the multiplex PCR reads. The data contain approximately 23,000 distinct CDR3 sequences, approximately 80% of them singletons. Each 20-30 mg portion of unsorted bulk tissue served as the source for co-extraction of RNA and DNA. Trimming pared 7 bases from V and 13 bases from J, leaving 28 bases between. The CDR3 is 15 amino acids. This clonotype was detected only once.

The TCR was taken from a woman aged 25 to 45 with primary liver carcinoma and hepatitis B virus infection. The rearrangement uses TRBV12-3 or TRBV12-4 and TRBJ2-5, with D possibly matching TRBD2 (6 bases). Sequencing input: liver tumor tissue from sampling region 2. Subset here: tumor region T2, inferior pole. The CDR3 reads CASNTYPGSEETRYF. The CDR3 DNA sequence: TGTGCCAGCAACACCTACCCCGGGAGTGAAGAGACACGGTACTTC.